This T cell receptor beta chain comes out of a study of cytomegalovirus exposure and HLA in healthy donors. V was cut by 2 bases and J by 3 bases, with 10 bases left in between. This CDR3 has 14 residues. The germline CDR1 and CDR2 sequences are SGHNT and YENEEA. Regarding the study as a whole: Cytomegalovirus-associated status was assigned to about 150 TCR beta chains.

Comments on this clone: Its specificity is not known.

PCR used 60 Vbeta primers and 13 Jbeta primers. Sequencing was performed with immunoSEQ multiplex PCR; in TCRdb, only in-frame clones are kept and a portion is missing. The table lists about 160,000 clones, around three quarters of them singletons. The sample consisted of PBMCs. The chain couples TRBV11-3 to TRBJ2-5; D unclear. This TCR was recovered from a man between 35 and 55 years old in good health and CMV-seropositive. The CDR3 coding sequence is TGTGCCAGCAGCTTAAGTATGGGCGAAGAGACCCAGTACTTC. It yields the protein CASSLSMGEETQYF.